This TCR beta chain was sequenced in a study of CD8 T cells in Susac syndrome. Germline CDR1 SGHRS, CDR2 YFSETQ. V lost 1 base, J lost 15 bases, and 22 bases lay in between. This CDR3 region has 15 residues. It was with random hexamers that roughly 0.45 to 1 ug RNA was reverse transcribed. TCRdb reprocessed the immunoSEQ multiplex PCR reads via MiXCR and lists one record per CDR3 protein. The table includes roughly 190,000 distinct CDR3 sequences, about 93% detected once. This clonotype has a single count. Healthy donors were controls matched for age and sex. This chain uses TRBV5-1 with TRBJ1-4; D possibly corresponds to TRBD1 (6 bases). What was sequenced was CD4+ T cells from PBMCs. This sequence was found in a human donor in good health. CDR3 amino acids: CASSLRGPTGTRLFF. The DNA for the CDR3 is TGCGCCAGCAGCTTGCGGGGGCCGACAGGCACGAGATTGTTTTTT.